This T cell receptor (beta chain) appears in the sequencing data of a study of post-analysis software for immune sequencing data. Study information: The cohort encompassed relapsing-remitting, secondary progressive and progressive-relapsing multiple sclerosis disease courses.

Libraries were made from TCR beta cDNA, and they carried unique molecular identifiers. With about 0.95 to 10 million T cells as the source, some 510,000 cDNA molecules resulted. TCRdb re-called the PCR reads through MiXCR, storing one row per CDR3 protein. The repertoire has some 890,000 distinct CDR3 sequences, around 50% of them found once; the top ten carry approximately 4.5%. In regard to this clonotype: Its antigen remains unknown.

Whole-study results and caveats: People with multiple sclerosis had a significantly lower normalized Chao1 diversity than controls did. Controls showed lower frequencies than patients for several TRBV segments, and TRBV5-6, TRBV5-1 and TRBV20-1 were among these.

CDR3 length: 20 residues. V lost 0 bases and J 8 bases, leaving 31 bases between the germline ends. Looked up from germline, CDR1 is SGHRS and CDR2 is YFSETQ. The receptor was isolated from a girl between 10 and 17 years old with multiple sclerosis. The sequenced material came from blood. The chain recombines TRBV5-1 with TRBJ2-3; D possibly corresponds to TRBD2 (6 bases). CDR3 sequence (DNA): TGCGCCAGCAGCTTGGCGGGACGCACGGGAGTATTTCCATCCCAGGGTACGCAGTATTTT. It specifies CASSLAGRTGVFPSQGTQYF.